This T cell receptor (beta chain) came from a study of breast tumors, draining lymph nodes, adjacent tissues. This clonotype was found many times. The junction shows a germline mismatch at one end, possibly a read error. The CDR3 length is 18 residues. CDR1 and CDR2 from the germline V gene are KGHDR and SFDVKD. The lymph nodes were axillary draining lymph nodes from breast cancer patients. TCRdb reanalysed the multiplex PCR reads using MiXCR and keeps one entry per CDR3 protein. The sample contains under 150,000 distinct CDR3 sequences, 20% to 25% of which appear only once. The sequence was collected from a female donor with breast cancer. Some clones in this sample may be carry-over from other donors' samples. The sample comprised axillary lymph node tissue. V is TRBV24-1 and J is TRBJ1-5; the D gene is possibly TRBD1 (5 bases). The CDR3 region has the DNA TGTGCCACCAGTGATTCGGGGGTTGGCGGTTTTAGCGATCAGCCCCAGCATTTT. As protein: CATSDSGVGGFSDQPQHF.